This TCR beta chain was found in a study of cytomegalovirus exposure and HLA in healthy donors (dated by TCRdb to 2015 to 2018). About the study as a whole: According to a later analysis, one platform produced both the 110 or so validation repertoires and the roughly 640 repertoires of the first cohort. The study combined high-throughput TCR immunosequencing, statistical association of individual TCRs with disease status, and machine learning to predict cytomegalovirus infection status. Along with the approximately 620-subject first cohort, a separate validation cohort of more than 90 different subjects was used. The study aimed to test whether cataloging public T cell receptors could reveal signatures of past pathogen exposure. Overall study results and their limits: In vitro tests confirmed that three of the cytomegalovirus-associated TCR beta chains recognize cytomegalovirus antigens. The study listed 164 TCR beta chains as associated with cytomegalovirus. The validation cohort had no HLA typing available for a later analysis, so co-occurrence within that cohort was assessed over all 130 or so repertoires. Cytomegalovirus status was reported to be diagnosed by the classifier with high specificity and sensitivity in both the original and validation cohorts. Most TCR sequences were observed very rarely across donors, whereas some public TCRs were present in many individuals. The authors suggested that the approach could potentially be extended to other disease states and immunological phenotypes. A later analysis found that TCRs clustered in the first cohort also tended to co-occur in the 110 or so validation repertoires, with 94% of cluster scores above 0.

As to this clone: Its antigen target is currently unknown. Within one base of it there is no much larger clone, and no base qualities were kept.

Relative to germline, V is missing 4 bases and J is missing 6 bases, with 7 bases of the junction outside any gene match. Taken from the germline V gene, the CDR1 and CDR2 loops are SGHDT and YYEEEE. The CDR3 starts with the cysteine, ends with the phenylalanine, and has 16 residues. Only CDR3 DNA remains: 48 bases, in frame from the first base. The donors were included in the validation cohort of approximately 120 subjects, a group kept apart from the roughly 690-subject first cohort. Libraries were built with the immunoSEQ multiplex PCR assay. On the authors' methods: A statistical classification framework was built for diagnosing cytomegalovirus status from the catalog of TCR beta chain sequences. The clones in this table, taken by TCRdb from immuneACCESS, are in-frame only. Not every clone is retained; where verified, under half of the shortfall comes from an unresolved V gene, and the cause of the rest is unknown. The V and J calls and clone size were taken over from that table, and D and trimming were inferred from the DNA. The sample records 110,000 or so clones, approximately 89% of which are singletons. The ten largest clones add up to 1.5% to 2% of the sample.

The clonotype comes from a young man in good health and CMV-seronegative. The chain was built from TRBV5-6 and TRBJ2-1; TRBD2 agrees with 13 junctional bases. Sequenced input: PBMCs. The DNA sequence is given as TGTGCCAGCAGCGCGGGTGGACTAGCGGGAGTCAATGAGCAGTTCTTC. This gives the protein CASSAGGLAGVNEQFF.